The subject of this entry is one T cell receptor beta chain. Its cognate antigen is unknown. This sample was included in a study of cytomegalovirus exposure and HLA in healthy donors. Germline CDR1 and CDR2: MNHEY and SVGAGI. Trimming removed 5 bases at V and 5 bases at J, with 19 bases between. CDR3 length equals 15 residues. The PCR was carried out with 60 Vbeta primers and 13 Jbeta primers. Clones were read by immunoSEQ multiplex PCR, and TCRdb kept only the in-frame ones, dropping some. The sample shows about 170,000 clones, around 79% of them seen only once. Study-level points and caveats: Three chains linked to CMV were shown in vitro to be specific for CMV antigens. In a later analysis, several top co-occurrence clusters appeared linked to parvovirus B19, influenza, CMV and Epstein-Barr virus.

This chain uses TRBV6-5 with TRBJ2-7, with D perhaps TRBD2 (5 bases). The receptor's source is a woman aged 45 to 65 in good health and CMV-seropositive. The sample comprised PBMCs. CDR3 DNA sequence: TGTGCCAGCAGTGTCACGGGGTCCGACGGCCACGAGCAGTACTTC. Encoded protein: CASSVTGSDGHEQYF.